These 10 T cell receptor beta chains share one sample of origin, sequenced in a study of post-analysis software for immune sequencing data. Every TCR beta cDNA library bore unique molecular identifiers. One entry per CDR3 protein results from TCRdb running MiXCR on the PCR reads. The sample comprises under 900,000 distinct CDR3 sequences, 53% of which are singletons, and 4.6% rests with the top ten. Study-wide results and limits: Among five TRBV segments more frequent in patients than controls were TRBV5-6, TRBV5-1 and TRBV20-1.

For these receptors, no antigen is known. The sequencing input was blood. The receptors stem from a girl aged 5 to 17 with multiple sclerosis.

The chain links TRBV7-3 to TRBJ2-7; D gene unclear. This CDR3 contains 13 residues. V gave up 2 bases and J gave up 6 bases, with 11 bases separating them. Per germline, CDR1 SGHTA and CDR2 FQGTGA. The CDR3: CASSLLPETEQYF. The CDR3, as DNA: TGTGCCAGCAGCTTACTTCCCGAGACCGAGCAGTACTTC.

V and J are TRBV7-9 and TRBJ1-1; D is undetermined. The CDR3 contains 15 residues. CDR1 SEHNR and CDR2 FQNEAQ come from the germline V gene (reference sequence). Trimming removed 1 base at V and 1 base at J, with 10 bases between. In nucleotides, the CDR3 is TGTGCCAGCAGCTTAGAAGGGCCGTCGAACACTGAAGCTTTCTTT. This gives the protein CASSLEGPSNTEAFF.

There are a few counts of this clonotype. V and J are TRBV29-1 and TRBJ1-1; the D is unclear. V lost 6 bases to trimming and J lost 1 base, with 12 bases between them. The CDR3 sequence is 13 residues long. Germline CDR1 is SQVTM and CDR2 is ANQGSEA. The CDR3 loop is CSVFDNPNTEAFF. The DNA of the CDR3 is TGCAGCGTCTTTGACAACCCGAACACTGAAGCTTTCTTT.

This chain connects TRBV6-1 to TRBJ1-2; D unresolved. From germline, CDR1 is MNHNS and CDR2 SASEGT. The CDR3 is 15 amino acids. The ends were cut back, 3 bases at V and 2 bases at J, with 13 bases in the middle. As DNA, the CDR3 is TGTGCCAGCAGTGACCCGCGGACCTCCAACTATGGCTACACCTTC. Its translation is CASSDPRTSNYGYTF.

The J gene is TRBJ2-7, the V gene TRBV7-9, with TRBD1 matching over 7 bases. In germline, CDR1 is SEHNR, CDR2 FQNEAQ (reference sequence). The J segment lost 2 bases and the V segment lost 5 bases, leaving 3 bases of the junction unmatched. The CDR3 covers 13 residues. DNA for the CDR3: TGTGCCAGCAGCCACAGGGGCGCCTACGAGCAGTACTTC. Translated: CASSHRGAYEQYF.

In its sample, this clonotype was seen a few times. The chain has TRBV12-3 or TRBV12-4 and TRBJ2-7; D perhaps matches TRBD1 (6 bases). Trimming took 7 bases from V and 6 from J, leaving 10 bases between them. The CDR3 loop spans 11 amino acids. CDR3 DNA: TGTGCCAGCAAAGGGGGAGTCGAGCAGTACTTC. Its protein product is CASKGGVEQYF.

The sample holds a few counts of this clonotype. CDR3 DNA sequence: TGTGCCAGCAGCTCCACGGGACTAGCGGACAATGAGCAGTTCTTC. This codes for CASSSTGLADNEQFF. The rearrangement links TRBV7-2 to TRBJ2-1; 11 bases match TRBD2. CDR1 is SGHTA and CDR2 is FQGNSA in the germline V gene. Unmatched junction bases numbered 4, after V lost 4 bases and J lost 5 bases. There are 15 residues in the CDR3.

J is TRBJ2-4 and V is TRBV29-1; 10 bases fit TRBD2. The J call is uncertain, as TRBJ2-7 better fits the DNA end. CDR3 size: 12 residues. Germline CDR1 and CDR2: SQVTM and ANQGSEA. The CDR3 reads CGAAGGPYEQYF. The CDR3 DNA follows: TGCGGCGCAGCGGGAGGGCCCTACGAGCAGTACTTC.

This clonotype has only one observation. The chain carries TRBV5-1 and TRBJ2-5, with a tentative D call TRBD2 (6 bases). CDR3 length: 14 residues. Trimming took off 3 bases at V and 4 bases at J, with 13 bases between the two ends. The germline V gene has CDR1 SGHRS and CDR2 YFSETQ. CDR3 DNA sequence: TGCGCCAGCAGCTCCCATTCCGGGGGAGAGACCCAGTACTTC. This codes for CASSSHSGGETQYF.

This clonotype came up a few times. This chain connects TRBV6-2 or TRBV6-3 to TRBJ2-5; 10 bases are shared with TRBD2. The CDR3 contains 17 residues. Unmatched junction bases numbered 7, after V lost 2 bases and J lost 1 base. The germline gives CDR1 MNHEY, CDR2 SVGEGT. The CDR3 sequence: CASSYLGLAGVQETQYF. CDR3 in DNA: TGTGCCAGCAGTTACCTGGGTCTAGCGGGAGTCCAAGAGACCCAGTACTTC.